The 10 T cell receptor beta chains presented below share a single source sample, sequenced in a study of blood T cell repertoires in COVID-19. Profiling relied on immunoSEQ multiplex PCR, and the TCRdb table lists in-frame clones only, not all of them. The table shows tens of thousands of clones, with 86% occurring only once. Sample: peripheral blood. The receptors come from an elderly man with acute or convalescent COVID-19.

This chain links TRBV27 with TRBJ2-2; 10 positions match TRBD2. The V and J ends lost 3 bases and 4 bases, in that order; junction bases with no gene match: 11. The germline CDR1 and CDR2 sequences are MNHEY and SMNVEV (reference sequence). The CDR3 covers 18 residues. The CDR3 DNA reads TGTGCCAGCAGTTTTGCCAGAGCGGGGGGGCCGGGCACCGGGGAGCTGTTTTTT. It translates to CASSFARAGGPGTGELFF.

The chain employs TRBV5-1 and TRBJ2-5; D may be TRBD2 (6 bases). The CDR3 spans 15 residues. Trimming cost V 0 bases and J 2 bases, with 11 bases left between them. From germline, CDR1 is SGHRS and CDR2 YFSETQ. For the CDR3, the DNA is TGCGCCAGCAGCTTGGTACCGGGACTTCAAGAGACCCAGTACTTC. This encodes CASSLVPGLQETQYF.

The chain is built from TRBV18 and TRBJ1-3; D might be TRBD1 (6 bases). Germline V gene data show CDR1 as KGHSH and CDR2 as LQKENI. Trimming took 2 bases from V and 2 from J, leaving 10 bases between them. The CDR3 runs to 15 residues. CDR3 in DNA: TGTGCCAGCTCACCAGGCCGACAGGCTGGAAACACCATATATTTT. Translated: CASSPGRQAGNTIYF.

This clone was counted a single time. The chain recombines TRBV27 with TRBJ2-5; 10 positions agree with TRBD1. Germline assignment: CDR1 MNHEY and CDR2 SMNVEV (reference sequence). This CDR3 has 17 amino acids. After removal of 8 bases from V and 2 bases from J, the junction contained 14 bases not matched to a gene. The CDR3 DNA is TGTGCCAGCCTAGGCCGTCAGGGACAGGGGAAGCAAGAGACCCAGTACTTC. It yields the protein CASLGRQGQGKQETQYF.

The genes are TRBV3-1 (or the pseudogene TRBV3-2) and TRBJ1-2; no reliable D call. Germline assignment: CDR1 LGHDT and CDR2 YNNKEL (reference sequence). CDR3 length: 16 amino acids. The V and J ends lost 1 base and 8 bases respectively, with 20 bases between them. In DNA form, the CDR3 reads TGTGCCAGCAGCCAAGGAGAGTTCCCAGTCTCAGGAGGCTACACCTTC. It yields the protein CASSQGEFPVSGGYTF.

The chain joins TRBV6-6 to TRBJ2-2; 9 bases map to TRBD1. V was clipped by 7 bases and J by 6 bases; unmatched bases: 9. From germline, CDR1 is MNHNY and CDR2 SVGAGI (reference sequence). This CDR3 is 15 amino acids long. Here the CDR3 DNA reads TGTGCCAGCATCTTTACGGACAGGGGCGCCGGGGAGCTGTTTTTT. This translates into CASIFTDRGAGELFF.

The chain employs TRBV7-9 and TRBJ1-6, with TRBD1 as a possible D gene (5 bases). Trimming removed 3 bases at V and 6 bases at J, with 12 bases between. Germline V gives CDR1 SEHNR, CDR2 FQNEAQ (reference sequence). CDR3 length equals 15 residues. The CDR3 region is CASSFDSIPNSPLHF. For the CDR3, the DNA is TGTGCCAGCAGCTTCGACAGTATTCCTAATTCACCCCTCCACTTT.

The genes are TRBV7-9 and TRBJ1-6, with 9 bases aligning to TRBD1. After removal of 5 bases from V and 3 bases from J, the junction contained 14 bases not matched to a gene. Germline V CDR1 and CDR2: SEHNR, FQNEAQ (reference sequence). The CDR3 loop spans 19 amino acids. As DNA, the CDR3 is TGTGCCAGCAGCGGAACCCGGGACAGGGATTTTTTCTATAATTCACCCCTCCACTTT. It encodes CASSGTRDRDFFYNSPLHF.

The gene calls are TRBV21-1 and TRBJ1-2; the table's D call, TRBD1, has no DNA check behind it. TRBV21-1 is described as a pseudogene. The CDR3 has 15 residues. DNA for the CDR3: TGTGCCAGCATCCCAAGGGTGGGGCCTAACTATGGCTACACCTTC. Translation: CASIPRVGPNYGYTF.

The chain is built from TRBV6-1 and TRBJ2-4, with 9 bases identical to TRBD1. V dropped 1 base and J dropped 6; count of bases not matched to a gene: 4. The CDR3 covers 15 residues. Germline values: CDR1 MNHNS, CDR2 SASEGT. The CDR3 loop is CASSEEQGAANIQYF. As DNA, the CDR3 is TGTGCCAGCAGTGAAGAACAGGGGGCCGCAAACATTCAGTACTTC.